A selection of T cell receptor beta chains follows, all from one sample in a study of T cells after yellow fever vaccination. Each CDR3 protein gets one entry after TCRdb re-called the 5' RACE reads with MiXCR. Of 450,000 to 550,000 distinct CDR3 sequences listed, 19% are singletons. Source: PBMCs, taken 15 days after the yellow fever booster vaccination. The receptors were gathered from a man in his thirties or forties who received the YFV17D yellow fever vaccine. CDR3s include the opening cysteine and the closing phenylalanine or tryptophan. The D gene is left open where the match is weak. Not all rows give a size; the values are once, few, many and, for expanded clones, a class.

-,few,TRBJ2-5,TRBV29-1,TGCAGCGTTGCAGGAGCCCGGGAGACCCAGTACTTC,CSVAGARETQYF
TRBD1,few,TRBJ2-5,TRBV28,TGTGCCAGCAGTTTATACGGGACAGGGGCAGGGGAGACCCAGTACTTC,CASSLYGTGAGETQYF
-,few,TRBJ2-7,TRBV7-3,TGTGCCAGCAGCTCAGGTGGTAAGAATTACGAGCAGTACTTC,CASSSGGKNYEQYF
TRBD2,-,TRBJ2-1,TRBV12-3/TRBV12-4,TGTGCCAGCAGTTTGCTGGCTAGCGGGAGGGATTACAATGAGCAGTTCTTC,CASSLLASGRDYNEQFF
-,-,TRBJ1-5,TRBV5-1,TGCGCCAGCAGCTTGGCCCCCGGCCTGGGGCAGCCCCAGCATTTT,CASSLAPGLGQPQHF
-,few,TRBJ2-7,TRBV29-1,TGCAGCGTTCTGGGTGAGGGGATTGGCTACGAGCAGTACTTC,CSVLGEGIGYEQYF
-,-,TRBJ2-7,TRBV27,TGTGCCAGCAGAACCCTCGGGACGATCGGGTCCTACGAGCAGTACTTC,CASRTLGTIGSYEQYF
TRBD2,few,TRBJ2-7,TRBV6-2/TRBV6-3,TGTGCCAGCGGCTATCTAGCGGGACGCGCCTACGAGCAGTACTTC,CASGYLAGRAYEQYF
-,-,TRBJ2-6,TRBV5-1,TGCGCCAGCAGTCTGTTCTTCTCTGGGGCCAACGTCCTGACTTTC,CASSLFFSGANVLTF
-,few,TRBJ2-3,TRBV6-2/TRBV6-3,TGTGCCAGCAGTTCCCCCCCGGGCGCAGATACGCAGTATTTT,CASSSPPGADTQYF
TRBD2,-,TRBJ2-2,TRBV7-6,TGTGCCAGCAGCTTAGCTAGCGGGAGCCCCGGGGAGCTGTTTTTT,CASSLASGSPGELFF